Given below is one T cell receptor (beta chain) in context. It lacks a known antigen. No much larger clone exists at a distance of one base, and base qualities are not known. The sample comes from a study of blood T cell repertoires in COVID-19 (dated by TCRdb to about 2020). About the full investigation: Samples from collaborators originated in the United States, Italy and Spain and spanned both the acute and convalescent phases of COVID-19. Sample metadata almost always included a de-identified subject ID, COVID-19 status, age in years and sex. The material from the prospective study consisted of cDNA or gDNA derived from T cells, B-cell-depleted T cells, or PBMCs. Where available, HLA class I and class II types were taken from metadata supplied by the sample provider and were not determined by assay-based typing. Samples came from the ongoing ImmuneRACE study (first 160 participants) plus 1,254 subjects from 6 global collaborators. A freely available public database, intended as a resource for researchers studying the immune response to SARS-CoV-2, is where the repertoires were released. The dataset comprised deeply sampled blood TCRbeta repertoires from subjects exposed to, actively infected with, or recovered from COVID-19. General findings and caveats noted by the study authors: The quantity of clinical and demographic metadata differed by source and by participant and was supplied without curation.

CDR1 and CDR2 are drawn from the germline V gene: MNHEY, SVGAGI. The cysteine opens and the phenylalanine closes a CDR3 of 15 amino acids. CDR3 DNA is the only sequence kept; it has 45 bases, read in frame from the first base. V sheds 6 bases and J sheds 3 bases, leaving 17 bases between their ends. TCRbeta CDR3 regions were amplified from genomic DNA by means of the immunoSEQ Assay, a bias-controlled multiplex PCR. As for the original processing: Within the assay, amplification of reference gene primers was used to estimate how many nucleated cells each sample contained. To quantify the absolute abundance of each unique TCRbeta CDR3 rearrangement, sequence reads were collapsed and filtered. For each sample, productive Simpson clonality was calculated as the square root of Simpson's diversity index across productive rearrangements. Drawn from immuneACCESS, this table holds only the in-frame rearrangements with V and J called that TCRdb kept. Clones are partly lost; checked studies trace under half to an unresolved V gene and leave the rest unexplained. V and J calls and clone size are those listed in that table; D and trimming were worked out from the DNA. The sample yields about 88,000 clones; 70% to 90% were counted once. Roughly 3% of the sample is in the top ten clones.

The collaborating institutions used their own protocols to collect whole blood in K2EDTA tubes. For TCRbeta analysis, collaborator samples were shipped as frozen whole blood, as isolated PBMCs, or as DNA extracted from either sample type. The chain links TRBV6-5 with TRBJ1-2, with no confident D gene call. The sequence was collected from an elderly woman with acute or convalescent COVID-19. The sample taken for sequencing was peripheral blood. The nucleotide sequence reads as follows: TGTGCCAGCAGGAACAGCGGAGGGCCACACTATGGCTACACCTTC. Its protein product is CASRNSGGPHYGYTF.